The next 5 T cell receptor beta chains were all read from a single sample in a study of blood T cell repertoires in COVID-19. Libraries were prepared by immunoSEQ multiplex PCR; TCRdb keeps only in-frame clonotypes and omits some of them. The sample records approximately 250,000 clones, 65% to 90% being singletons. Sample: peripheral blood. Receptors were obtained from a woman between 50 and 59 years old with acute or convalescent COVID-19.

Only one count was recorded for this clone. The V and J genes are TRBV3-1 (or the pseudogene TRBV3-2) and TRBJ2-7, with TRBD1 identical over 8 bases. V shed 0 bases and J 5 bases; nucleotides not matched to a gene: 9. Germline CDR1 LGHDT, CDR2 YNNKEL (reference sequence). The CDR3 has 16 amino acids. The CDR3 region has the DNA TGTGCCAGCAGCCAAGATCTGGCAGGGGGCAGGGACGAGCAGTACTTC. This sequence encodes CASSQDLAGGRDEQYF.

This clone was seen a single time. J is TRBJ1-2 and V is TRBV2; 10 bases agree with TRBD1. Germline V lookup: CDR1 SNHLY, CDR2 FYNNEI. CDR3 size: 13 residues. V shed 6 bases, J shed 8 bases, and the junction held 6 bases outside the gene matches. The CDR3 loop is CASSEDRGRGYTF. The DNA of the CDR3 is TGTGCCAGCAGCGAGGACAGGGGGAGAGGCTACACCTTC.

This chain joins TRBV27 and TRBJ1-3, with a weak D call TRBD1 (5 bases). Trimming took 2 bases from V and 2 from J, leaving 10 bases between them. Germline CDR1 and CDR2: MNHEY and SMNVEV (reference sequence). The CDR3 is made up of 15 amino acids. The chain's CDR3 is CASSLLPGTGNTIYF. CDR3 in DNA: TGTGCCAGCAGTTTACTGCCAGGGACTGGAAACACCATATATTTT.

The V and J genes are TRBV5-1 and TRBJ2-2; 7 nucleotides align to TRBD1. Germline V gene lookup returns CDR1 SGHRS and CDR2 YFSETQ. V shed 4 bases and J 3 bases; nucleotides not matched to a gene: 9. This CDR3 contains 16 residues. As DNA, the CDR3 is TGCGCCAGCAGCCCCGGTGTGACAGGGCACACCGGGGAGCTGTTTTTT. As protein: CASSPGVTGHTGELFF.

The chain couples TRBV5-1 to TRBJ1-1, with D unclear. V was clipped by 1 base and J by 5 bases, with 12 bases between them. Germline CDR1 is SGHRS and CDR2 is YFSETQ. The CDR3 extends over 14 amino acids. The CDR3 region has the DNA TGCGCCAGCAGCTTGAGCGGCCCACAGACTGAAGCTTTCTTT. This codes for CASSLSGPQTEAFF.